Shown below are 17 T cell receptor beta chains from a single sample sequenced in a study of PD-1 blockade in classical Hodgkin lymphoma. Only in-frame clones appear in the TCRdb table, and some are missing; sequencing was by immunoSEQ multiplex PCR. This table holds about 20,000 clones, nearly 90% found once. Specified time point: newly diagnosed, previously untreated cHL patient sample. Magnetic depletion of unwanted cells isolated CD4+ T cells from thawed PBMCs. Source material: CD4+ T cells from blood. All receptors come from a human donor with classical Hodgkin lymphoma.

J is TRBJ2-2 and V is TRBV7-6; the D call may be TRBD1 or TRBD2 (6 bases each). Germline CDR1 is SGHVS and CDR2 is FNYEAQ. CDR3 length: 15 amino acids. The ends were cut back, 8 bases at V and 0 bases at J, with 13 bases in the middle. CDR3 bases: TGTGCCAGCGGGGGGCAGGGTTCGAACACCGGGGAGCTGTTTTTT. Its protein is CASGGQGSNTGELFF.

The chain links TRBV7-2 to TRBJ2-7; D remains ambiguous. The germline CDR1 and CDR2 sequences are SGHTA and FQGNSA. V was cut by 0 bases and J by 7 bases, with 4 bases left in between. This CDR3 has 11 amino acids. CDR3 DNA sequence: TGTGCCAGCAGCTTAGCTCTGGAGCAGTACTTC. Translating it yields CASSLALEQYF.

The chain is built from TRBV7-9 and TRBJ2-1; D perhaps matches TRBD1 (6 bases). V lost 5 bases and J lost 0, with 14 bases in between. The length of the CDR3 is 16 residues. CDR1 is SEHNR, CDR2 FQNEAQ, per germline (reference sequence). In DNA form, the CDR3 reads TGTGCCAGCAGCACTACAGGGTTACGCTCCTACAATGAGCAGTTCTTC. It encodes CASSTTGLRSYNEQFF.

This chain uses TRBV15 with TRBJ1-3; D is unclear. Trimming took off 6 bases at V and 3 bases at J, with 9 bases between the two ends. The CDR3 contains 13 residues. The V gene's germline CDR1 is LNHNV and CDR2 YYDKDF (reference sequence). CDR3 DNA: TGTGCCACCAGGGCCGGCGGTGGAAACACCATATATTTT. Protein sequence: CATRAGGGNTIYF.

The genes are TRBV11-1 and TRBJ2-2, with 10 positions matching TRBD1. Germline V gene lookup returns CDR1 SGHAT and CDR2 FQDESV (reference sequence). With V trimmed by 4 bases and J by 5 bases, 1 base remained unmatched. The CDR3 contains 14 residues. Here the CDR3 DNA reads TGTGCCAGCAGCTCGGGACAGGGGACCGGGGAGCTGTTTTTT. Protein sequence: CASSSGQGTGELFF. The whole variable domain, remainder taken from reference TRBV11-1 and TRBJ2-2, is EAEVAQSPRYKITEKSQAVAFWCDPISGHATLYWYRQILGQGPELLVQFQDESVVDDSQLPKDRFSAERLKGVDSTLKIQPAELGDSAMYLCASSSGQGTGELFFGEGSRLTVL.

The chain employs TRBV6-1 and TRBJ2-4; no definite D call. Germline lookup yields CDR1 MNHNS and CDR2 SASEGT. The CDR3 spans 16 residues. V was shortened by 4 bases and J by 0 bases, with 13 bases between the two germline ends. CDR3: CASSGGSLLAKNIQYF. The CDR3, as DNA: TGTGCCAGCAGTGGTGGCAGTTTGTTAGCCAAAAACATTCAGTACTTC.

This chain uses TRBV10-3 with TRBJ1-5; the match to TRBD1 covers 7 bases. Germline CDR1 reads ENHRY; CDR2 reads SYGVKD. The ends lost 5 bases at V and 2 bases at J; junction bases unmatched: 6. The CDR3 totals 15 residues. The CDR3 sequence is CAISITGDGNQPQHF. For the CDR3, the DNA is TGTGCCATCAGTATCACAGGGGATGGCAATCAGCCCCAGCATTTT.

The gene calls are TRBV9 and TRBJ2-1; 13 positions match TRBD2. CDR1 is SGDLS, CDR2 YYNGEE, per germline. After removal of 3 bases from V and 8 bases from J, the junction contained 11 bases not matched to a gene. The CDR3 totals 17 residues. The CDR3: CASSERLAGGGWDEQFF. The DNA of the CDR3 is TGTGCCAGCAGCGAGCGACTAGCGGGAGGTGGATGGGATGAGCAGTTCTTC.

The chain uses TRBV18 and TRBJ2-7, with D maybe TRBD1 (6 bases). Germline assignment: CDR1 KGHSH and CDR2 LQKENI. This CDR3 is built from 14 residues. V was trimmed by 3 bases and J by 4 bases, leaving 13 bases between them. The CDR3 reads CASSPAGDGYEQYF. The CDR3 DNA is TGTGCCAGCTCACCGGCAGGGGATGGGTACGAGCAGTACTTC. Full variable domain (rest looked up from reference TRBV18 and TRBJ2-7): NAGVMQNPRHLVRRRGQEARLRCSPMKGHSHVYWYRQLPEEGLKFMVYLQKENIIDESGMPKERFSAEFPKEGPSILRIQQVVRGDSAAYFCASSPAGDGYEQYFGPGTRLTVT.

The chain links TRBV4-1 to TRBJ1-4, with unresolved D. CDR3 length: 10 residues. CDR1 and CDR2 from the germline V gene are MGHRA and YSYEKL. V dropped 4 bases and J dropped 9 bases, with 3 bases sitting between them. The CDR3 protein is CASSLKKLFF. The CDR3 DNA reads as TGCGCCAGCAGCCTTAAAAAACTGTTTTTT.

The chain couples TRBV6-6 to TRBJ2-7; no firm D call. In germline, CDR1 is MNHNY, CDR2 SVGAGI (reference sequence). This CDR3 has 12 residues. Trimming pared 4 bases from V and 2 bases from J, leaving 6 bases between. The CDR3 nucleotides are TGTGCCAGCAGTTCCTCAACCTACGAGCAGTACTTC. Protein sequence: CASSSSTYEQYF.

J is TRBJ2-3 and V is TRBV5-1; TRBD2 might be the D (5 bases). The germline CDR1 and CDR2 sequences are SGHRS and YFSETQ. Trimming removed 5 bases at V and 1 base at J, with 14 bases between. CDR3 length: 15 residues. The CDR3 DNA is TGCGCCAGCAGGGAGGAGGTTGGCGGCACAGATACGCAGTATTTT. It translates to CASREEVGGTDTQYF.

Written as DNA, the CDR3 is TGCGCCAGCAGCCAAGAAATGGGCAGGTGGGTGAATGAGCAGTTCTTC. This gives the protein CASSQEMGRWVNEQFF. The chain recombines TRBV4-1 with TRBJ2-1, with D uncertain. Germline CDR1 and CDR2: MGHRA and YSYEKL. Trimming removed 0 bases at V and 7 bases at J, with 16 bases between. The CDR3 covers 16 residues.

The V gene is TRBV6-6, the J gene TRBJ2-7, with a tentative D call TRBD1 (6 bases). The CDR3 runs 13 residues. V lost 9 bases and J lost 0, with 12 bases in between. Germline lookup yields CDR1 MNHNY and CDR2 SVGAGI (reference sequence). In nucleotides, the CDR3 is TGTGCCAGTCTACCAGGGGTCTCCTACGAGCAGTACTTC. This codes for CASLPGVSYEQYF.

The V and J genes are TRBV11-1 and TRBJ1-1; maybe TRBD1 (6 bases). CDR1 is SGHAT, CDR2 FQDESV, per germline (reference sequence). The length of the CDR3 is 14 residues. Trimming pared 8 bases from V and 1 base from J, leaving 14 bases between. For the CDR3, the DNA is TGTGCCAGCGCTGTAGGGGGGCGGAACACTGAAGCTTTCTTT. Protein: CASAVGGRNTEAFF.

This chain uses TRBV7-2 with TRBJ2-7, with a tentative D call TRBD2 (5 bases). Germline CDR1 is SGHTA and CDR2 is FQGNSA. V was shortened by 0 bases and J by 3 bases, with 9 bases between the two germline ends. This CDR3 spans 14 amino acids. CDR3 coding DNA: TGTGCCAGCAGCTTAGCTGCCGGGGTCTACGAGCAGTACTTC. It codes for CASSLAAGVYEQYF.

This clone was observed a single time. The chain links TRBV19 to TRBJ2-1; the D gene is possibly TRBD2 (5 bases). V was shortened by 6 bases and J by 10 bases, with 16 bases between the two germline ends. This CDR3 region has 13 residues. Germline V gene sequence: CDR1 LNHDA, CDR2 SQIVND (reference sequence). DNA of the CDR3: TGTGCCAGTAGCATTGGACTTCGGTTAGAGCAGTTCTTC. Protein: CASSIGLRLEQFF.